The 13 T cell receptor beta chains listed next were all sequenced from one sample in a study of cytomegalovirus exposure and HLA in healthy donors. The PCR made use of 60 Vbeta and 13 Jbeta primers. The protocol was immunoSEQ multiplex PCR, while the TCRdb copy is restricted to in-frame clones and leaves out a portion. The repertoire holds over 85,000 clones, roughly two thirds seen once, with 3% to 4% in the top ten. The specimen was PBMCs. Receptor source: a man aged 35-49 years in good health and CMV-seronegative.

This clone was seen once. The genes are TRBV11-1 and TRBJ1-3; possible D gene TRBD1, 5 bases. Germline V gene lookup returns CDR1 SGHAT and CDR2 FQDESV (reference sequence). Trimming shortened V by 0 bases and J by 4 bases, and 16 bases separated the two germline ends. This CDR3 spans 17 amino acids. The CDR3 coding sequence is TGTGCCAGCAGCTTAGCGATCGACAGACCTCCGGGAAACACCATATATTTT. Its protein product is CASSLAIDRPPGNTIYF.

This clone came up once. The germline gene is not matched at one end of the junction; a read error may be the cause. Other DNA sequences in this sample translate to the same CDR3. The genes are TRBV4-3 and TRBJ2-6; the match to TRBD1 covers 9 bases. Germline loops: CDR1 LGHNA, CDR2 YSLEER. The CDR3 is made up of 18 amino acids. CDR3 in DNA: TGCGCCAGCACCTCCTCTTGGACAGGGGACCCTGGGGCCAACGTCCTGACCTTC. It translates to CASTSSWTGDPGANVLTF.

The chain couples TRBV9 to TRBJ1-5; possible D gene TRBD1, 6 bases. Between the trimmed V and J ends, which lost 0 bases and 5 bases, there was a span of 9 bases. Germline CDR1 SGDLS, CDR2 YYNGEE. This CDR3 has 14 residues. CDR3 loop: CASSVAGDHQPQHF. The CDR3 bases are TGTGCCAGCAGCGTAGCAGGGGACCATCAGCCCCAGCATTTT.

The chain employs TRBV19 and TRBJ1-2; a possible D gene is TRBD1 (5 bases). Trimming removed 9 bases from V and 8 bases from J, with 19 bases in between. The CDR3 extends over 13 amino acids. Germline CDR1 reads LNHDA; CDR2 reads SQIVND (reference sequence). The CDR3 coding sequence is TGTGCCAGCTCCAGCCCCGACAGAGGAGGCTACACCTTC. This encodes CASSSPDRGGYTF.

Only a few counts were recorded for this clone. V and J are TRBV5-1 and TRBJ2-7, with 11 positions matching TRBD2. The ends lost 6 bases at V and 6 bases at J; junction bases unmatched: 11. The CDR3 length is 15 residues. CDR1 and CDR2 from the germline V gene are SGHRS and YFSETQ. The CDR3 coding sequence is TGCGCCAGCACCCCTCTAGCGGGGGGAGATGTCGAGCAGTACTTC. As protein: CASTPLAGGDVEQYF.

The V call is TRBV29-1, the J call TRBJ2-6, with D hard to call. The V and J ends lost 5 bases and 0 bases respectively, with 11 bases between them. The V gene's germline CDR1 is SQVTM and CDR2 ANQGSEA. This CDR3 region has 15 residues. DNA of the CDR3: TGCAGCGTTCGTCAGAGGAGCTCTGGGGCCAACGTCCTGACTTTC. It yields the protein CSVRQRSSGANVLTF.

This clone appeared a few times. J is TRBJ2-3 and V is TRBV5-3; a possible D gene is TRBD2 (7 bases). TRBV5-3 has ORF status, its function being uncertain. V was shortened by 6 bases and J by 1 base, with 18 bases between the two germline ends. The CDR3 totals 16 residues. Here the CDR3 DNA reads TGTGCCAGAACTTTGGGGGGGCGTACGGGCACAGATACGCAGTATTTT. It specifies CARTLGGRTGTDTQYF.

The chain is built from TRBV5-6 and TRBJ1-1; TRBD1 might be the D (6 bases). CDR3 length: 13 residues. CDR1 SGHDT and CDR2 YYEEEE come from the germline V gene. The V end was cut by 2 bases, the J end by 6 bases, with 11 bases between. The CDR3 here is CASSFGPGAEAFF. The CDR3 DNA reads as TGTGCCAGCAGCTTTGGGCCAGGGGCTGAAGCTTTCTTT.

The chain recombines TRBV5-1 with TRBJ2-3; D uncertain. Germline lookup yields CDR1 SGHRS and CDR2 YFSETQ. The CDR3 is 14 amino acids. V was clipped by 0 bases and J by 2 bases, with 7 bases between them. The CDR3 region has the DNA TGCGCCAGCAGCTTGGACTCCTTCACAGATACGCAGTATTTT. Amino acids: CASSLDSFTDTQYF. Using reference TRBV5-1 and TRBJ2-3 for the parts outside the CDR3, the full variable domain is KAGVTQTPRYLIKTRGQQVTLSCSPISGHRSVSWYQQTPGQGLQFLFEYFSETQRNKGNFPGRFSGRQFSNSRSEMNVSTLELGDSALYLCASSLDSFTDTQYFGPGTRLTVL.

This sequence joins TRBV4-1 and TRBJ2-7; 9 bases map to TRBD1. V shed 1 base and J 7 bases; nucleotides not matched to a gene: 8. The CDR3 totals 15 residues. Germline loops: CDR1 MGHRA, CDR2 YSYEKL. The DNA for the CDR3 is TGCGCCAGCAGCCAAGTAGGGACAGGGAGAAGTGAGCAGTACTTC. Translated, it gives CASSQVGTGRSEQYF.

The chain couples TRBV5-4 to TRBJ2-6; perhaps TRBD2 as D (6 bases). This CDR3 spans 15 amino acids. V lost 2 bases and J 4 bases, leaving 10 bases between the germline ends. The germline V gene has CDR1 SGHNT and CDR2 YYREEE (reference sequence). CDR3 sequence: CASSFGRTGANVLTF. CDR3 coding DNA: TGTGCCAGCAGCTTCGGGAGAACAGGGGCCAACGTCCTGACTTTC.

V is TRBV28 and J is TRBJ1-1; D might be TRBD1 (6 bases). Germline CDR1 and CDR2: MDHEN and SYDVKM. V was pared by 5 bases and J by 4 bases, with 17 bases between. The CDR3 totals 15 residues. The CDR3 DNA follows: TGTGCCAGCAGTCCACAGGGCCTCTCCGGCACTGAAGCTTTCTTT. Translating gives CASSPQGLSGTEAFF.

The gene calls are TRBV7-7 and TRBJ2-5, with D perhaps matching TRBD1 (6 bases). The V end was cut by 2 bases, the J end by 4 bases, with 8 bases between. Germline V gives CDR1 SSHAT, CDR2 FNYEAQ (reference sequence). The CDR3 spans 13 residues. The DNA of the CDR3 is TGTGCCAGCAGCTTACCAGGGGCAGAGACCCAGTACTTC. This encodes CASSLPGAETQYF.